This TCR beta chain emerged from a study of response to subunit inactivated influenza vaccine. The V gene's germline CDR1 is SQVTM and CDR2 ANQGSEA. Trimming stripped 2 bases from V and 0 bases from J, with 16 bases between. The CDR3 runs 16 residues. MiXCR, run by TCRdb on the RT-PCR reads, gives a single entry per CDR3 protein. The table has a few hundred thousand distinct CDR3 sequences, roughly a fifth seen once. General observations from the study: The authors suggested that every seasonal influenza vaccination recruits few new T cells.

This clonotype was observed a handful of times. Its antigen remains unidentified. This clonotype originated in a man aged 45 to 70 who received an inactivated influenza vaccine. The chain combines TRBV29-1 with TRBJ1-2; D is perhaps TRBD1 (6 bases). Sequenced material: PBMCs from blood, taken approximately 20 months after vaccination. The CDR3 loop is CSVEFQGYLANYGYTF. The CDR3 DNA reads TGCAGCGTTGAATTTCAGGGGTACTTAGCTAACTATGGCTACACCTTC.